These T cell receptor beta chains were read from a single sample in a study of T cells after yellow fever vaccination. MiXCR, run by TCRdb on the 5' RACE reads, gives a single entry per CDR3 protein. Found here are some 300,000 distinct CDR3 sequences, 8.7% of them singletons; the top ten hold 3% to 4%. Here the sequenced sample was CD4+ T cells sorted from PBMCs, taken 5 days after the yellow fever booster vaccination. These receptors all stem from a man between 18 and 35 years old who received the YFV17D yellow fever vaccine. Both conserved end residues are part of each CDR3. The D gene is left open where the match is weak. Not every row has a clone size; where given, it reads once, few, many or a size class.

J,size,V,D,CDR3,DNA
TRBJ1-6,NA,TRBV19,NA,CASNSDNSPLHF,TGTGCCAGTAATTCGGATAATTCACCCCTCCACTTT
TRBJ2-4,many,TRBV4-3,NA,CASSQEQGKNIQYF,TGCGCCAGCAGCCAGGAACAGGGCAAAAACATTCAGTACTTC
TRBJ2-1,few,TRBV5-8,NA,CASSLWSQVGNEQFF,TGTGCCAGCAGCTTGTGGAGTCAGGTGGGCAATGAGCAGTTCTTC
TRBJ2-4,few,TRBV15,NA,CATSRGADRAAKNIQYF,TGTGCCACCAGCAGAGGGGCCGACAGAGCAGCCAAAAACATTCAGTACTTC
TRBJ2-3,few,TRBV11-2,TRBD1,CASSSVPGQGSTQYF,TGTGCCAGCAGCTCCGTCCCGGGACAGGGATCAACGCAGTATTTT
TRBJ1-5,NA,TRBV21-1,NA,CASRTGSNQPQHF,TGTGCCAGCCGGACAGGTTCCAATCAGCCCCAGCATTTT
TRBJ2-5,few,TRBV5-1,TRBD2,CASSLVTAGETQYF,TGCGCCAGCAGCTTGGTTACAGCGGGGGAGACCCAGTACTTC
TRBJ2-1,NA,TRBV18,NA,CASSPPSRGAYNEQFF,TGTGCCAGCTCACCACCGTCCCGAGGGGCCTACAATGAGCAGTTCTTC
TRBJ2-5,few,TRBV6-1,TRBD1,CASRLDRGGRRQETQYF,TGTGCCAGCAGGCTGGACAGGGGAGGGCGGCGCCAAGAGACCCAGTACTTC
TRBJ2-7,NA,TRBV29-1,NA,CSVDRGRNEQYF,TGCAGCGTTGACAGGGGCCGGAACGAGCAGTACTTC
TRBJ2-5,few,TRBV7-2,NA,CASSARQLETQYF,TGTGCCAGCAGCGCCCGACAGCTTGAGACCCAGTACTTC
TRBJ2-1,few,TRBV5-6,TRBD2,CASSFLSGGLDEQFF,TGTGCCAGCAGCTTCTTGAGCGGGGGGTTGGATGAGCAGTTCTTC
TRBJ2-7,few,TRBV18,NA,CASSPTGSSYEQYF,TGTGCCAGCTCACCGACAGGATCCTCCTACGAGCAGTACTTC
TRBJ2-7,few,TRBV6-2/TRBV6-3,NA,CASSYLQGRHEQYF,TGTGCCAGCAGTTACCTCCAGGGTCGGCACGAGCAGTACTTC
TRBJ2-3,NA,TRBV20-1,TRBD2,CSAFASSGLSTDTQYF,TGCAGTGCTTTTGCCTCTAGCGGGCTTAGCACAGATACGCAGTATTTT
TRBJ2-7,few,TRBV12-3/TRBV12-4,NA,CASVRGGTTYEQYF,TGTGCCAGCGTGCGGGGCGGTACGACCTACGAGCAGTACTTC
TRBJ1-1,NA,TRBV7-2,NA,CASSQGPGSYTEAFF,TGTGCCAGCAGCCAAGGACCCGGGTCGTACACTGAAGCTTTCTTT
TRBJ1-2,many,TRBV6-5,TRBD1,CASSKRGQGVSGDGYTF,TGTGCCAGCAGTAAAAGGGGACAGGGGGTTTCGGGCGATGGCTACACCTTC
TRBJ2-2,NA,TRBV4-1,TRBD1,CASSQVGGQGAIGGELFF,TGCGCCAGCAGCCAAGTGGGGGGACAGGGGGCAATCGGCGGGGAGCTGTTTTTT